What follows are 2 T cell receptor beta chains derived from one specimen sequenced in a study of shared clonotypes between healthy human individuals. Using immunoSEQ multiplex PCR, the repertoire was profiled, and TCRdb retains in-frame clones only, with some absent. The sample records 2 million to 3 million clones, 93% being singletons. The sample comprised naive CD4+ T cells from PBMCs. Subset: CD45RA+ positively selected. These receptors were taken from a man aged 18 to 35 in good health. Some clones in this sample may be carry-over from other donors' samples.

The CDR3 sequence is CASLSGGNTQYF. For the CDR3, the DNA is TGTGCCAGCCTTTCTGGGGGGAATACGCAGTATTTT. This sequence joins TRBV28 and TRBJ2-3; D possibly corresponds to TRBD2 (6 bases). CDR1 MDHEN and CDR2 SYDVKM come from the germline V gene. The CDR3 has 12 amino acids. The germline V and J ends were trimmed by 8 bases and 7 bases, with 13 bases remaining between them.

V gene TRBV7-2 combines with J gene TRBJ2-7; TRBD1 agrees at 9 bases. In germline, CDR1 is SGHTA, CDR2 FQGNSA. Trimming took 3 bases from V and 5 from J; bases not matched to a gene: 2. This CDR3 spans 13 amino acids. The CDR3 spells CASSLDRGNEQYF. DNA for the CDR3: TGTGCCAGCAGCTTGGACAGGGGTAACGAGCAGTACTTC.